The following is a T cell receptor (beta chain) sequence with its context. Antigen specificity is unknown. This sample stems from a study of CD8 T cells in Susac syndrome. Background on the study: Among sequenced Susac syndrome patients, about 6 had active disease and under ten were in remission. Study results and limitations: Susac-specific public clones were found in total CD8+ and CD8+ TEMRA repertoires, numbering roughly 15 and five, respectively. Susac syndrome CD8+ repertoires were clonally expanded, most strongly in CD8+ TEMRA cells.

Roughly 0.45 to 1 ug RNA was reverse transcribed with random hexamers. Amplification of TCR beta CDR3 spanned 54 Vbeta and 13 Jbeta via immunoSEQ multiplex PCR. TCRdb passed the immunoSEQ multiplex PCR reads through MiXCR, listing each CDR3 protein once. Of about 75,000 distinct CDR3 sequences in the sample, approximately 94% were seen once. Germline CDR1 reads ENHRY; CDR2 reads SYGVKD. V lost 8 bases to trimming and J lost 7 bases, with 14 bases between them. This CDR3 is 12 amino acids long. Sequencing was performed on CD8+ T cells from PBMCs. The TCR was taken from a human donor with Susac syndrome. The chain joins TRBV10-3 to TRBJ1-2; possibly TRBD1 for D (6 bases). CDR3 sequence (DNA): TGTGCCATCGAGACAGGCCGGGGTGGCTACACCTTC. As protein: CAIETGRGGYTF.